This TCR beta chain stems from a study of cytomegalovirus exposure and HLA in healthy donors. Whole-study results and caveats: Rarity held for most TCR sequences, but there were some public TCRs that occurred in many donors. Among CMV-associated TCR beta chains, most appeared HLA-restricted in a later analysis.

A multiplex PCR was run with 60 Vbeta primers and 13 Jbeta primers. Using immunoSEQ multiplex PCR, the repertoire was profiled, and TCRdb retains in-frame clones only, with some absent. Here the sample spans 150,000 to 200,000 clones, around three quarters being singletons. V was clipped by 7 bases and J by 7 bases, with 8 bases between them. CDR1 and CDR2 (germline): MNHNY, SVGAGI (reference sequence). The CDR3 spans 10 residues. With regard to this clone: As yet, its antigen is unknown.

This clonotype was obtained from a man aged 35 to 55 in good health and CMV-seropositive. The V gene is TRBV6-6, the J gene TRBJ2-7; TRBD2 is a possible D gene (5 bases). Sequenced: PBMCs. This CDR3 reads CASMRGEQYF. For the CDR3, the DNA is TGTGCCAGCATGAGAGGGGAGCAGTACTTC.